Listed below are T cell receptor beta chains from one sample, sequenced in a study of cytomegalovirus exposure and HLA in healthy donors. Clones were read by immunoSEQ multiplex PCR, and TCRdb kept only the in-frame ones, dropping some. The table lists some 150,000 clones, roughly 73% of them singletons, with about 3.1% in the top ten. Sequencing used PBMCs. The receptors originated from a man aged 35-49 years in good health and CMV-seronegative. CDR3s include the opening cysteine and the closing phenylalanine or tryptophan. A D gene is named only where the DNA matches it firmly. Only some rows state a clone size, as once, few, many or a class for expanded clones.

>NA|TRBV9|NA|16|TRBJ1-2
CASSEGGRGGNYGYTF
TGTGCCAGCAGCGAGGGGGGGAGGGGGGGAAACTATGGCTACACCTTC
>NA|TRBV7-9|TRBD1|14|TRBJ1-4
CASSAGQGYEKLFF
TGTGCCAGCAGCGCCGGACAGGGGTATGAAAAACTGTTTTTT
>few|TRBV4-1|NA|13|TRBJ2-1
CASSRLIYNEQFF
TGCGCCAGCAGTCGACTGATCTACAATGAGCAGTTCTTC
>NA|TRBV7-6|NA|12|TRBJ1-1
CASSLIPGEAFF
TGTGCCAGCAGCTTAATCCCTGGCGAAGCTTTCTTT
>NA|TRBV27|NA|15|TRBJ1-6
CASSFGGSGNSPLHF
TGTGCCAGCAGTTTCGGGGGTTCGGGAAATTCACCCCTCCACTTT
>few|TRBV5-6|NA|14|TRBJ1-1
CASSPPGGYTEAFF
TGTGCCAGCAGCCCCCCCGGGGGATACACTGAAGCTTTCTTT
>NA|TRBV10-3|TRBD2|16|TRBJ2-1
CAISVGLAGGRNEQFF
TGTGCCATCAGTGTGGGACTAGCGGGGGGGCGGAATGAGCAGTTCTTC
>few|TRBV4-1|TRBD1|15|TRBJ1-2
CASSLDPQGVEGYTF
TGCGCCAGCAGCCTAGACCCTCAGGGGGTAGAGGGCTACACCTTC
>few|TRBV4-3|NA|13|TRBJ2-7
CASSQDRVYEQYF
TGCGCCAGCAGCCAAGACAGGGTGTACGAGCAGTACTTC
>NA|TRBV9|NA|14|TRBJ2-3
CASTGGPGTDTQYF
TGTGCCAGCACCGGGGGGCCGGGCACAGATACGCAGTATTTT
>NA|TRBV27|NA|12|TRBJ1-2
CASSLPGSGCTF
TGTGCCAGCAGTTTGCCAGGGTCCGGCTGCACCTTC
>NA|TRBV7-8|TRBD1|14|TRBJ1-3
CASSPGGGRNTIYF
TGTGCCAGCAGCCCAGGGGGAGGTCGGAACACCATATATTTT
>NA|TRBV5-6|TRBD2|18|TRBJ2-1
CASSFYTSGGASYNEQFF
TGTGCCAGCAGCTTTTATACTAGCGGGGGGGCTTCCTACAATGAGCAGTTCTTC
>once|TRBV28|NA|14|TRBJ1-5
CASRPTGSWQPQHF
TGTGCCAGCAGACCTACAGGGAGTTGGCAGCCCCAGCATTTT
>NA|TRBV7-6|NA|11|TRBJ2-3
CASSPGATQYF
TGTGCCAGCAGCCCAGGGGCTACGCAGTATTTT
>NA|TRBV19|TRBD1|14|TRBJ1-2
CASSIGQGAGGYTF
TGTGCCAGTAGTATTGGACAGGGGGCTGGTGGCTACACCTTC
>few|TRBV2|NA|14|TRBJ1-1
CASRDGQSLTEAFF
TGTGCCAGCAGGGACGGACAGAGCCTCACTGAAGCTTTCTTT
>once|TRBV4-1|NA|16|TRBJ2-3
CASSQGAGYSTDTQYF
TGCGCCAGCAGCCAAGGAGCGGGCTACAGCACAGATACGCAGTATTTT
>NA|TRBV5-1|TRBD1|21|TRBJ2-7
CASSFVITSPGFGTGPYEQYF
TGCGCCAGCAGCTTCGTAATAACTTCACCCGGTTTTGGGACAGGGCCATACGAGCAGTACTTC
>NA|TRBV11-2|TRBD1|15|TRBJ2-1
CASTAGTDSYNEQFF
TGTGCCAGCACCGCTGGGACAGACTCCTACAATGAGCAGTTCTTC
>NA|TRBV9|NA|14|TRBJ2-1
CASSVVGAVNEQFF
TGTGCCAGCAGCGTAGTGGGGGCGGTCAATGAGCAGTTCTTC
>NA|TRBV9|NA|16|TRBJ2-5
CASSVLGLAWGETQYF
TGTGCCAGCAGCGTCCTGGGGCTAGCGTGGGGAGAGACCCAGTACTTC
>few|TRBV4-1|TRBD2|16|TRBJ2-1
CASSLKRGLAGGEQFF
TGCGCCAGCAGCCTGAAAAGAGGACTAGCGGGGGGTGAGCAGTTCTTC
>NA|TRBV9|NA|14|TRBJ2-5
CASSVREYQETQYF
TGTGCCAGCAGCGTCCGGGAGTACCAAGAGACCCAGTACTTC
>NA|TRBV18|TRBD1|15|TRBJ1-2
CASSPDRGRLGGYTF
TGTGCCAGCTCACCTGACAGGGGGCGCCTAGGAGGCTACACCTTC
>NA|TRBV30|NA|13|TRBJ1-1
CAWSGGDGRLAFF
TGTGCCTGGAGCGGGGGAGATGGTAGGCTGGCTTTCTTT
>few|TRBV2|TRBD1|14|TRBJ1-1
CASSNRDRNTEAFF
TGTGCCAGCAGTAACCGGGACAGAAACACTGAAGCTTTCTTT
>NA|TRBV30|NA|13|TRBJ2-5
CAWSGGLGETQYF
TGTGCCTGGTCCGGGGGGCTGGGAGAGACCCAGTACTTC
>once|TRBV18|NA|18|TRBJ2-2
CASSPGHSKYPNTGELFF
TGTGCCAGCTCACCGGGACACTCGAAATACCCGAACACCGGGGAGCTGTTTTTT
>NA|TRBV14|NA|14|TRBJ2-7
CASRGVRGSYEQYF
TGTGCCAGCAGGGGTGTTAGGGGGTCCTACGAGCAGTACTTC
>few|TRBV2|NA|14|TRBJ1-2
CASSTNGNNYGYTF
TGTGCCAGCAGTACCAACGGGAATAACTATGGCTACACCTTC
>NA|TRBV7-9|NA|13|TRBJ2-7
CASSSGRAYEQYF
TGTGCCAGCAGCTCAGGCAGGGCCTACGAGCAGTACTTC
>NA|TRBV9|TRBD1|15|TRBJ1-2
CASSAGQGEGGGYTF
TGTGCCAGCAGCGCGGGACAGGGGGAAGGAGGGGGCTACACCTTC
>NA|TRBV19|TRBD1|18|TRBJ2-1
CASSMVLTGTGAYNEQFF
TGTGCCAGTAGTATGGTCCTAACCGGGACAGGGGCCTACAATGAGCAGTTCTTC
>few|TRBV4-1|NA|15|TRBJ2-6
CASSQDGSGANVLTF
TGCGCCAGCAGCCAAGACGGTAGTGGGGCCAACGTCCTGACTTTC
>NA|TRBV14|TRBD1|14|TRBJ1-1
CASSQDPTGTEAFF
TGTGCCAGCAGCCAAGATCCGACAGGGACTGAAGCTTTCTTT
>NA|TRBV7-2|NA|15|TRBJ1-6
CASSFKQGRDSPLHF
TGTGCCAGCAGCTTTAAACAGGGAAGGGATTCACCCCTCCACTTT
>NA|TRBV6-5|NA|13|TRBJ1-2
CASSYSGDYGYTF
TGTGCCAGCAGTTACTCCGGGGACTATGGCTACACCTTC
>NA|TRBV9|TRBD2|14|TRBJ2-1
CASSDSGGASEQFF
TGTGCCAGCAGCGACAGCGGGGGGGCAAGTGAGCAGTTCTTC
>NA|TRBV4-2|NA|16|TRBJ2-1
CASSQATGNSYNEQFF
TGTGCCAGCAGCCAAGCGACCGGGAATTCCTACAATGAGCAGTTCTTC
>NA|TRBV19|TRBD2|15|TRBJ2-3
CASSVLAGRTDTQYF
TGTGCCAGTAGTGTCCTAGCGGGACGCACAGATACGCAGTATTTT
>NA|TRBV4-3|NA|16|TRBJ1-2
CASSQDGGQTNYGYTF
TGCGCCAGCAGCCAAGATGGTGGACAAACTAACTATGGCTACACCTTC
>NA|TRBV29-1|NA|13|TRBJ2-3
CSANHGQTDTQYF
TGCAGCGCTAACCACGGACAGACAGATACGCAGTATTTT
>NA|TRBV4-1|TRBD1|15|TRBJ1-1
CASSRLDRAGTEAFF
TGCGCCAGCAGCCGATTAGACAGGGCCGGCACTGAAGCTTTCTTT
>NA|TRBV18|NA|14|TRBJ1-2
CASSPDSKTYGYTF
TGTGCCAGCTCACCCGACAGTAAAACCTATGGCTACACCTTC
>NA|TRBV28|NA|13|TRBJ1-1
CASSLRLYTEAFF
TGTGCCAGCAGTTTAAGACTGTACACTGAAGCTTTCTTT
>NA|TRBV9|NA|13|TRBJ1-2
CASSPELSYGYTF
TGTGCCAGCAGCCCCGAGCTTAGTTATGGCTACACCTTC
>NA|TRBV7-2|NA|12|TRBJ1-2
CASTKRRFGYTF
TGTGCCAGCACCAAGAGGAGGTTTGGCTACACCTTC
>NA|TRBV6-6|NA|13|TRBJ1-1
CASSYNRNTEAFF
TGTGCCAGCAGTTACAACAGGAACACTGAAGCTTTCTTT